Shown below are 8 T cell receptor beta chains from a single sample sequenced in a study of Graves' ophthalmopathy and Graves' hyperthyroidism. Amplifying from RNA transcripts, the study obtained TCR beta CDR3 regions. The first round was an RT-PCR with HTBI primers, and the second round was a multiplex PCR. MiXCR was run by TCRdb on the multiplex PCR reads, yielding one entry per CDR3 protein. The sample records hundreds of thousands of distinct CDR3 sequences, 35% to 50% being singletons. The sequenced material came from peripheral blood. The receptors originated from an adult man with Graves' ophthalmopathy.

Remarks on this clonotype: This may stem from a read error, because a much larger clone lies one nucleotide away. The chain links TRBV2 to TRBJ1-5, with D tentatively TRBD1 (5 bases). CDR1 and CDR2 from the germline V gene are SNHLY and FYNNEI. This CDR3 has 16 residues. Trimming cost V 6 bases and J 0 bases, with 15 bases left between them. In nucleotides, the CDR3 is TGTGCCAGCAGGGGGGACGGGATGAGTAGCAATCAGCCCCAGCATTTT. Its protein product is CASRGDGMSSNQPQHF.

In its sample, this clonotype was seen once. This sequence may be a read error, since a much larger clone differs from it by one base. This CDR3 fails to terminate in the conserved phenylalanine or tryptophan, so it likely reflects a read error. The chain has TRBV10-3 and TRBJ2-7; D tentatively fits TRBD1 or TRBD2 (5 bases each). The V gene lost 4 bases and the J gene lost 6 bases, with 13 bases spanning the gap. From germline, CDR1 is ENHRY and CDR2 SYGVKD. The CDR3 is 13 amino acids. CDR3 sequence: CAISVRAGAEQYL. Here the CDR3 DNA reads TGTGCCATCAGTGTCAGGGCGGGCGCCGAGCAGTACCTC.

Points on this clonotype: This may be a read error, as it is one base from a much larger clone. This chain connects TRBV19 to TRBJ1-4; the match to TRBD1 covers 8 bases. The CDR3 totals 13 residues. The germline V gene encodes CDR1 LNHDA and CDR2 SQIVND (reference sequence). V lost 5 bases, J lost 14 bases, and 10 bases stayed unmatched. This CDR3 reads CASSAYADRVLFF. For the CDR3, the DNA is TGTGCCAGTAGTGCATACGCGGACAGGGTGCTGTTTTTT.

There are a few counts of this clonotype. V gene TRBV7-2 combines with J gene TRBJ2-7, with D hard to call. V dropped 5 bases and J dropped 2 bases, with 16 bases sitting between them. The V gene's germline CDR1 is SGHTA and CDR2 FQGNSA. The length of the CDR3 is 15 residues. The CDR3 sequence is CASSRPYEAPYEQYF. CDR3 DNA: TGTGCCAGCAGCCGCCCCTACGAGGCCCCCTACGAGCAGTACTTC. Based on the CDR3 plus reference TRBV7-2 and TRBJ2-7, the full variable domain is GAGVSQSPSNKVTEKGKDVELRCDPISGHTALYWYRQSLGQGLEFLIYFQGNSAPDKSGLPSDRFSAERTGGSVSTLTIQRTQQEDSAVYLCASSRPYEAPYEQYFGPGTRLTVT.

The chain carries TRBV29-1 and TRBJ1-5; maybe TRBD1 (5 bases). Trimming left V 8 bases short and J 4 bases short, with 15 bases between. The length of the CDR3 is 13 residues. CDR1 is SQVTM, CDR2 ANQGSEA, per germline. This CDR3 is CSLGVRENQPQHF. The CDR3 bases are TGCAGCTTGGGTGTCAGGGAAAATCAGCCCCAGCATTTT.

This clonotype was observed many times. The gene calls are TRBV7-2 and TRBJ1-6, with a weak D call TRBD1 (6 bases). In germline, CDR1 is SGHTA, CDR2 FQGNSA. This CDR3 has 17 amino acids. Trimming took 4 bases from V and 3 from J, leaving 16 bases between them. The CDR3 here is CASSWGQWGSYNSPLHF. Here the CDR3 DNA reads TGTGCCAGCAGCTGGGGGCAGTGGGGGAGCTATAATTCACCCCTCCACTTT.

As for this clonotype: Its ends do not fully match the called genes, so a read error is possible. This sequence joins TRBV10-3 and TRBJ1-5; 9 nucleotides align to TRBD1. The length of the CDR3 is 15 residues. Germline lookup yields CDR1 ENHRY and CDR2 SYGVKD. The CDR3 sequence is CAISSGQGSTQPQHF. The CDR3 DNA reads as TGTGCCATCAGTTCCGGACAGGGGAGCACTCAGCCCCAGCATTTT.

The J gene is TRBJ2-2, the V gene TRBV9; D may be TRBD1 (5 bases). CDR1 is SGDLS and CDR2 is YYNGEE in the germline V gene. The CDR3 totals 15 residues. The germline V and J ends were trimmed by 5 bases and 0 bases, with 11 bases remaining between them. CDR3 region: CASRPTGSNTGELFF. The CDR3 DNA sequence: TGTGCCAGCAGACCCACAGGATCGAACACCGGGGAGCTGTTTTTT. Drawing the rest from reference TRBV9 and TRBJ2-2, the complete variable domain is DSGVTQTPKHLITATGQRVTLRCSPRSGDLSVYWYQQSLDQGLQFLIQYYNGEERAKGNILERFSAQQFPDLHSELNLSSLELGDSALYFCASRPTGSNTGELFFGEGSRLTVL.